The sample holds many counts of the clone carrying this T cell receptor (beta chain). Antigen unknown. The record originates from a study of molecular identifiers for immune sequencing clone quantification. Bulk TCR libraries used previously described methods and listed TCR primers. TCRdb reanalysed the PCR reads using MiXCR and keeps one entry per CDR3 protein. The data hold roughly 90,000 distinct CDR3 sequences, with around 20% observed a single time. The CDR3 is 13 amino acids. V lost 4 bases to trimming and J lost 7 bases; unmatched junction nucleotides: 7. Germline V gene lookup returns CDR1 MNHEY and CDR2 SMNVEV (reference sequence). Sorting isolated naive CD8 T cells as CD8+CD4-CCR7+CD45RA+ events. Study outcomes and limitations: Molecules of identical TCR sharing a barcode could underestimate highly expanded clone sizes. Clones that exceeded 20 RNA copies held over 97% of effector molecules, yet under 1% in naive cells.

The receptor comes from a human donor in good health. Some libraries in this study had Jurkat cell RNA spiked in. The sequenced sample consisted of naive CD8+ T cells from blood, with Jurkat cell RNA spiked in. Subset of the sample: FACS-sorted CD8+CD4-CCR7+CD45RA+ naive T cells. The rearrangement joins TRBV27 to TRBJ2-7; 7 bases are shared with TRBD1. The CDR3, as DNA: TGTGCCAGCAGTTCGCAGACAGGGCAAGAGCAGTACTTC. It codes for CASSSQTGQEQYF.